This is a list of T cell receptor beta chains from one sample in a study of CD8 T cells in Susac syndrome. TCRdb called the immunoSEQ multiplex PCR reads again in MiXCR, with one record for every CDR3 protein. Of some 130,000 distinct CDR3 sequences listed, around 95% were seen once; the top ten hold about 0.18%. Material for sequencing was CD8+ T cells from PBMCs. The source of these receptors is a human donor with Susac syndrome. CDR3s include the opening cysteine and the closing phenylalanine or tryptophan. D genes are given only for firm matches. Rows give clone size only sometimes, using once, few, many, or a class for an expanded clone.

abundance	d_gene	v_gene	j_gene	CDR3nt	CDR3aa
.	TRBD2	TRBV20-1	TRBJ2-1	TGCAGTGCTAGAATGGCTAGCGGGAGTTACAATGAGCAGTTCTTC	CSARMASGSYNEQFF
.	.	TRBV20-1	TRBJ2-1	TGCAGTGCTAGGGAGTGGGGGAGTGAGCAGTTCTTC	CSAREWGSEQFF
once	TRBD1	TRBV12-3/TRBV12-4	TRBJ2-2	TGTGCCAGCAGTTCTACAGGGGGCTTAACCGGGGAGCTGTTTTTT	CASSSTGGLTGELFF
.	TRBD1	TRBV3-1	TRBJ2-7	TGTGCCAGCACCCCTTCTGGGACGGGACAGGGTCTATACGAGCAGTACTTC	CASTPSGTGQGLYEQYF
.	.	TRBV4-1	TRBJ2-7	TGCGCCAGCAGCCAAGAACCCGCCGGGCGGATCTACGAGCAGTACTTC	CASSQEPAGRIYEQYF
.	TRBD1	TRBV12-3/TRBV12-4	TRBJ2-3	TGTGCCAGCAGGCCCGACAGGGAAGATACGCAGTATTTT	CASRPDREDTQYF
once	.	TRBV6-5	TRBJ2-7	TGTGCCAGCAGTTATACTCCACGAGGGGAGCAGTACTTC	CASSYTPRGEQYF
.	TRBD1	TRBV9	TRBJ2-2	TGTGCCAGCACCCCCAGGGGGCTTGGTGACACCGGGGAGCTGTTTTTT	CASTPRGLGDTGELFF
.	.	TRBV9	TRBJ1-4	TGTGCCAGCAGCGGCCGTTCCGGTGAAAAACTGTTTTTT	CASSGRSGEKLFF
.	.	TRBV7-9	TRBJ2-5	TGTGCCAGCGGCTGGGAGACCCAGTACTTC	CASGWETQYF
.	.	TRBV7-8	TRBJ2-5	TGTGCCAGCAGCTTCGGCACAGCTTCCCAAGAGACCCAGTACTTC	CASSFGTASQETQYF
.	.	TRBV11-3	TRBJ2-1	TGTGCCAGCAGCTTAGAAGCAGGGCTCTACTACAATGAGCAGTTCTTC	CASSLEAGLYYNEQFF
.	.	TRBV4-1	TRBJ2-1	TGCGCCAGCAGCCAAGAACTAGGGGGTGAGCAGTTCTTC	CASSQELGGEQFF
.	.	TRBV6-2/TRBV6-3	TRBJ2-5	TGTGCCAGCAGTTACCCCTCGGAGACCCAGTACTTC	CASSYPSETQYF
.	.	TRBV7-9	TRBJ1-5	TGTGCCAGCAGCTTTCCAGGGAGCAATCAGCCCCAGCATTTT	CASSFPGSNQPQHF
.	TRBD2	TRBV20-1	TRBJ2-2	TGCAGTGCTAGATCACCGGGACTAACGAACACCGGGGAGCTGTTTTTT	CSARSPGLTNTGELFF
.	TRBD2	TRBV14	TRBJ2-1	TGTGCCAGCAGCCCATGGACTAGCGGGAGCTCCTACAATGAGCAGTTCTTC	CASSPWTSGSSYNEQFF
.	.	TRBV5-6	TRBJ1-1	TGTGCCAGCAGCTTGATGGTGACACGCACCCGGAACACTGAAGCTTTCTTT	CASSLMVTRTRNTEAFF
.	.	TRBV19	TRBJ1-2	TGTGCCAGTAGTATTGAAGTGGGTTACTATGGCTACACCTTC	CASSIEVGYYGYTF
.	TRBD1	TRBV29-1	TRBJ1-2	TGCAGCGACCGGACAGGCTATGGCTACACCTTC	CSDRTGYGYTF
.	TRBD2	TRBV24-1	TRBJ2-5	TGTGCCACCAGTGATTTAGCGGGGCTCCAAGAGACCCAGTACTTC	CATSDLAGLQETQYF
.	TRBD1	TRBV5-4	TRBJ2-7	TGTGCCAGCAGCTTGGATCCAGGGGGCAACGAGCAGTACTTC	CASSLDPGGNEQYF
.	TRBD2	TRBV28	TRBJ2-1	TGTGCCAGCAGTTCGGCCATATGGACTAGCGGAGGCTCCTACAATGAGCAGTTCTTC	CASSSAIWTSGGSYNEQFF
.	.	TRBV12-3/TRBV12-4	TRBJ1-2	TGTGCCAGCACTGATCAGGGGCCCTCCTATGGCTACACCTTC	CASTDQGPSYGYTF